These 24 T cell receptor beta chains were sequenced from one sample in a study of regulatory T cells in long-lasting Graves disease. Time point in this sample: newly diagnosed GD, antithyroid drugs for less than 3 months. RNA isolated from PBMCs was used to make the TCR library. Libraries of TCR beta came from iRepertoire HTBI primers plus Arm-PCR of CDR3 regions. TCRdb used MiXCR to reprocess the multiplex PCR reads, holding one entry per CDR3 protein. The sample lists roughly 500,000 distinct CDR3 sequences; approximately 13% were seen once. These same records also appear under a second study, on T cells in Graves' hyperthyroidism and ophthalmopathy.

The source material was peripheral blood mononuclear cells (PBMCs), sampled at new diagnosis, from a patient treated with antithyroid drugs. The receptors come from a young man with Graves disease.

This clonotype was picked up many times. The CDR3 DNA reads as TGCGCCAGCAGCTCGGGGGACAGGGTGGGGGTCACTGAAGCTTTCTTT. It translates to CASSSGDRVGVTEAFF. The V call is TRBV5-1, the J call TRBJ1-1; 9 bases map to TRBD1. From germline, CDR1 is SGHRS and CDR2 YFSETQ. CDR3 length: 16 residues. J was trimmed by 4 bases and V by 3 bases; bases with no gene match: 10.

This clonotype was recorded many times. J is TRBJ2-1 and V is TRBV12-3 or TRBV12-4; no firm D call. This CDR3 spans 14 amino acids. Trimming stripped 0 bases from V and 0 bases from J, with 3 bases between. CDR3 sequence: CASSLAPSYNEQFF. CDR3 in DNA: TGTGCCAGCAGTTTAGCGCCCTCCTACAATGAGCAGTTCTTC.

This clonotype has at least ten counts. The chain has TRBV6-1 and TRBJ2-5; 12 positions match TRBD2. The CDR3 covers 15 residues. Germline CDR1 MNHNS, CDR2 SASEGT. With V trimmed by 8 bases and J by 2 bases, 6 bases remained unmatched. This chain's CDR3 is CASAPGLAGQETQYF. The CDR3 DNA follows: TGTGCCAGCGCTCCGGGACTAGCGGGTCAAGAGACCCAGTACTTC.

This clonotype showed up many times. The chain joins TRBV6-1 to TRBJ1-1, with unresolved D. V was clipped by 6 bases and J by 7 bases, with 15 bases between them. In germline, CDR1 is MNHNS, CDR2 SASEGT. This CDR3 is built from 13 residues. CDR3: CASRIGPGNEAFF. CDR3 nucleotides: TGTGCCAGCAGAATCGGACCGGGTAATGAAGCTTTCTTT.

The V call is TRBV20-1, the J call TRBJ2-7; TRBD2 might be the D (6 bases). CDR3 length: 14 residues. Germline CDR1 and CDR2: DFQATT and SNEGSKA (reference sequence). Trimming removed 3 bases from V and 5 bases from J, with 17 bases in between. The CDR3 DNA sequence: TGCAGTGCTAGTGCGGGGACGTACCCCCACGAGCAGTACTTC. It translates to CSASAGTYPHEQYF.

In its sample, this clonotype was seen many times. This chain joins TRBV12-3 or TRBV12-4 and TRBJ2-2; 16 bases match TRBD2. J was trimmed by 5 bases and V by 7 bases; bases with no gene match: 19. The CDR3 is 21 amino acids. For the CDR3, the DNA is TGTGCCAGCACCCCGCGCGGGACTAGCGGGAGGGCCTTGTCGGGAACCGGGGAGCTGTTTTTT. This sequence encodes CASTPRGTSGRALSGTGELFF.

This clonotype was seen ten or more times. This rearrangement joins TRBV7-2 to TRBJ2-5; a weak D match, TRBD2 (5 bases). This CDR3 spans 14 amino acids. V shed 1 base and J shed 2 bases, with 8 bases lying between them. CDR1 and CDR2 from the germline V gene are SGHTA and FQGNSA. The CDR3 DNA follows: TGTGCCAGCAGCTTAGGCGGACTGCAAGAGACCCAGTACTTC. It translates to CASSLGGLQETQYF. Complete variable domain (other parts from reference TRBV7-2 and TRBJ2-5): GAGVSQSPSNKVTEKGKDVELRCDPISGHTALYWYRQSLGQGLEFLIYFQGNSAPDKSGLPSDRFSAERTGGSVSTLTIQRTQQEDSAVYLCASSLGGLQETQYFGPGTRLLVL.

Many counts were recorded for this clonotype. This sequence joins TRBV6-5 and TRBJ2-1; 9 positions match TRBD2. This CDR3 region has 15 residues. The V gene end was trimmed by 2 bases and the J gene end by 7 bases; junction bases not matched to a gene: 6. Germline-derived CDR1 and CDR2 are MNHEY and SVGAGI. This CDR3 reads CASSYRASGKNEQFF. The DNA of the CDR3 is TGTGCCAGCAGTTACAGGGCTAGCGGGAAGAATGAGCAGTTCTTC.

This clonotype was counted many times. The rearrangement uses TRBV20-1 and TRBJ2-3; 8 bases match TRBD2. The germline V gene encodes CDR1 DFQATT and CDR2 SNEGSKA (reference sequence). This CDR3 has 15 residues. V was pared by 5 bases and J by 5 bases, with 12 bases of the junction left unmatched. The CDR3 bases are TGCAGTGCTGGATCCCCGGGACTAGGTGAAGATACGCAGTATTTT. The encoded protein is CSAGSPGLGEDTQYF.

This clonotype was detected a few times. V and J are TRBV7-9 and TRBJ2-3; D possibly matches TRBD1 or TRBD2 (5 bases each). Germline CDR1 SEHNR, CDR2 FQNEAQ (reference sequence). CDR3 length: 16 amino acids. V dropped 5 bases and J dropped 0 bases, with 15 bases sitting between them. The CDR3 protein is CASSPGTARSTDTQYF. The CDR3 DNA reads as TGTGCCAGCAGCCCCGGGACGGCGCGGAGCACAGATACGCAGTATTTT.

The chain joins TRBV7-9 to TRBJ1-2; TRBD1 matches at 7 bases. Trimming took 2 bases from V and 0 from J; bases not matched to a gene: 12. The germline V gene encodes CDR1 SEHNR and CDR2 FQNEAQ (reference sequence). The CDR3 totals 18 residues. The CDR3 region has the DNA TGTGCCAGCAGCTTAAATTTCCGGACAGGACCACCTAACTATGGCTACACCTTC. Translation: CASSLNFRTGPPNYGYTF. The variable domain in full, completed from reference TRBV7-9 and TRBJ1-2, reads DTGVSQNPRHKITKRGQNVTFRCDPISEHNRLYWYRQTLGQGPEFLTYFQNEAQLEKSRLLSDRFSAERPKGSFSTLEIQRTEQGDSAMYLCASSLNFRTGPPNYGYTFGSGTRLTVV.

This clonotype was found many times. The chain uses TRBV7-9 and TRBJ1-2, with 9 bases lining up with TRBD1. Germline CDR1 is SEHNR and CDR2 is FQNEAQ (reference sequence). V was clipped by 5 bases and J by 8 bases; unmatched bases: 9. This CDR3 comprises 14 residues. The CDR3 loop reads CASSGTGTGNGYTF. The DNA of the CDR3 is TGTGCCAGCAGCGGAACCGGGACAGGGAACGGCTACACCTTC.

At least ten counts were recorded for this clonotype. The chain has TRBV20-1 and TRBJ2-1; D is perhaps TRBD2 (6 bases). CDR1 and CDR2 from the germline V gene are DFQATT and SNEGSKA (reference sequence). V was trimmed by 0 bases and J by 13 bases, leaving 13 bases between them. CDR3 length: 12 amino acids. The CDR3 spells CSARDPAEGQFF. In nucleotides, the CDR3 is TGCAGTGCTAGAGATCCAGCGGAGGGACAGTTCTTC.

Remarks on this clonotype: A much larger clone lies a single base off, so this may be a read error. The conserved phenylalanine or tryptophan is not found at the CDR3 terminus, so this likely reflects a read error. The V and J genes are TRBV11-3 and TRBJ2-7; 10 bases map to TRBD1. CDR1 is SGHNT and CDR2 is YENEEA in the germline V gene. There are 16 residues in the CDR3. The J segment lost 0 bases and the V segment lost 7 bases, leaving 9 bases of the junction unmatched. The CDR3 coding sequence is TGTGCCAGCACCTCCACCCGACAGGGGGCCTCCTACGAGCAGTACTCC. Encoded protein: CASTSTRQGASYEQYS.

The sample holds a few counts of this clonotype. The gene calls are TRBV20-1 and TRBJ1-5, with TRBD1 identical over 7 bases. CDR3 length equals 13 residues. V lost 6 bases and J lost 3; bases outside the gene matches: 5. Germline loops: CDR1 DFQATT, CDR2 SNEGSKA (reference sequence). DNA of the CDR3: TGCAGTGCCCCTGACAGGGACAATCAGCCCCAGCATTTT. This encodes CSAPDRDNQPQHF.

This clonotype was seen at least ten times. The chain links TRBV20-1 to TRBJ1-4; D unclear. Deletions cut 3 bases from V and 8 bases from J, with 10 bases between. This CDR3 has 12 amino acids. The germline V gene encodes CDR1 DFQATT and CDR2 SNEGSKA (reference sequence). The CDR3 DNA sequence: TGCAGTGCTAGGAGCGTGGCGGAAAAACTGTTTTTT. This sequence encodes CSARSVAEKLFF.

The chain carries TRBV18 and TRBJ2-1, with D perhaps TRBD2 (6 bases). V lost 4 bases and J lost 2, with 12 bases in between. Germline V gene data show CDR1 as KGHSH and CDR2 as LQKENI. The CDR3 totals 15 residues. CDR3 region: CASSQSGVPYNEQFF. CDR3 sequence (DNA): TGTGCCAGCTCACAGTCGGGGGTTCCCTACAATGAGCAGTTCTTC.

This clonotype was observed at least ten times. V is TRBV20-1 and J is TRBJ2-5, with TRBD1 as a possible D gene (6 bases). CDR3 size: 13 residues. From germline, CDR1 is DFQATT and CDR2 SNEGSKA (reference sequence). V lost 1 base, J lost 3 bases, and 9 bases lay in between. Here the CDR3 reads CSARGSGEETQYF. The CDR3 bases are TGCAGTGCTAGAGGGTCAGGGGAAGAGACCCAGTACTTC.

This clonotype has only one observation. The chain couples TRBV6-2 or TRBV6-3 to TRBJ2-7; 9 bases are shared with TRBD1. The V gene's germline CDR1 is MNHEY and CDR2 SVGEGT. V dropped 2 bases and J dropped 3; count of bases not matched to a gene: 5. The length of the CDR3 is 15 residues. The DNA of the CDR3 is TGTGCCAGCAGTTACCGGACAGGGGTTGGCTACGAGCAGTACTTC. Its protein product is CASSYRTGVGYEQYF.

The table lists this clonotype with many counts. V and J are TRBV28 and TRBJ1-5; D is undetermined. From germline, CDR1 is MDHEN and CDR2 SYDVKM. The CDR3 contains 13 residues. The germline V and J ends were trimmed by 7 bases and 3 bases, with 10 bases remaining between them. CDR3 bases: TGTGCCAGCACCCGGGAAAACAATCAGCCCCAGCATTTT. It codes for CASTRENNQPQHF.

In its sample, this clonotype was seen many times. V usage is TRBV7-3 and J usage is TRBJ2-1, with D possibly being TRBD1 (6 bases). CDR3 length: 14 amino acids. Trimming removed 5 bases from V and 7 bases from J, with 15 bases in between. Germline lookup yields CDR1 SGHTA and CDR2 FQGTGA. In DNA, the CDR3 is TGTGCCAGCAGCCCGCGACCACAGGGAAATGAGCAGTTCTTC. The encoded protein is CASSPRPQGNEQFF.

This clonotype showed up many times. The chain uses TRBV2 and TRBJ2-5; 8 bases line up with TRBD2. The germline V gene encodes CDR1 SNHLY and CDR2 FYNNEI. The ends lost 4 bases at V and 5 bases at J; junction bases unmatched: 6. The CDR3 has 14 residues. For the CDR3, the DNA is TGTGCCAGCAGTGGAGATAGCGGGATTGAGACCCAGTACTTC. It yields the protein CASSGDSGIETQYF.

The rearrangement links TRBV24-1 to TRBJ2-7; 8 bases align to TRBD2. V lost 5 bases and J lost 2; bases outside the gene matches: 7. CDR3 size: 15 residues. Germline CDR1 is KGHDR and CDR2 is SFDVKD. DNA of the CDR3: TGTGCCACCAGTGCTAGCGGGTTTAAGCCCTACGAGCAGTACTTC. It translates to CATSASGFKPYEQYF.

As concerns this clonotype: One base away lies a much larger clone, so this may be a sequencing read error. V is TRBV10-3 and J is TRBJ1-1; D unresolved. Germline V gene lookup returns CDR1 ENHRY and CDR2 SYGVKD. V was pared by 5 bases and J by 3 bases, with 13 bases between. The CDR3 consists of 14 residues. The CDR3 here is CAISPMGGDTEAFF. In nucleotides, the CDR3 is TGTGCCATCAGTCCTATGGGCGGAGACACTGAAGCTTTCTTT.